This T cell receptor beta chain was documented in a study of read filtering for tumor transcriptome and immune sequencing. Study context: R-ISS stage counts were 8 for I, approximately 15 for II, 6 or 7 for III. IR-seq gave about 4 to 10.27 million TCR reads per sample; RNA-seq gave about 75 to 1,300.

This clonotype was detected many times. What it recognizes is unknown. Study-wide results and caveats: Compared with RNA-seq, IR-seq gave much higher clonotype depth and reliability.

From roughly 0.4 ug of RNA, a library with molecular barcoded alpha/delta and beta/gamma adaptors was made. TCRdb re-analysed the reads in MiXCR, keeping a single row per CDR3 protein. The sample comprises roughly 61,000 distinct CDR3 sequences, 9% to 15% of which are singletons, and 16% rests with the top ten. The material sequenced was a population of CD138-negative cells sorted from bone marrow. The clonotype was recovered from a donor older than 35 with multiple myeloma.

This CDR3 reads CSARAISSYEQYF. The DNA of the CDR3 is TGCAGTGCTAGAGCTATTAGCTCCTACGAGCAGTACTTC. The chain is built from TRBV20-1 and TRBJ2-7; D not certain. CDR1 and CDR2 (germline): DFQATT, SNEGSKA (reference sequence). The CDR3 loop spans 13 amino acids. V was trimmed by 1 base and J by 0 bases, leaving 7 bases between them.